This T cell receptor beta chain came from a study of blood T cell repertoires in COVID-19. Study-level information: PBMCs, B-cell-depleted T cells, or T cells were the source of the cDNA or gDNA that made up the material.

CDR1 is LGHDT, CDR2 YNNKEL, per germline (reference sequence). The CDR3 has 12 amino acids. V was pared by 3 bases and J by 7 bases, with 0 bases of the junction left unmatched. TCRdb keeps only in-frame clones here, not all; method: immunoSEQ multiplex PCR. In the table there are roughly 180,000 clones, about 91% of which are singletons. The rearrangement uses TRBV3-1 (or the pseudogene TRBV3-2) and TRBJ1-1, with TRBD1 identical over 9 bases. The sample taken for sequencing was peripheral blood. This TCR came from a woman in her thirties with acute or convalescent COVID-19. In DNA form, the CDR3 reads TGTGCCAGCAGCCAGGGACAGGGTGAAGCTTTCTTT. This translates into CASSQGQGEAFF.